The rows below give T cell receptor beta chains drawn from one sample of a study of shared clonotypes between healthy human individuals. The assay was immunoSEQ multiplex PCR, and TCRdb's table has in-frame clones only and misses some. The sample shows about 820,000 clones, 90% to 95% of them seen only once. The sample was naive CD8+ T cells sorted from blood. These receptors all stem from a man between 25 and 39 years old in good health. Both conserved end residues are part of each CDR3. A D gene is named only where the DNA matches it firmly. Part of the rows lack a size; the others show once, few, many or a class for expanded clones.

TRBV5-4	.	TRBJ2-7	TRBD1	TGTGCCAGCAGCTTACAGGGGGCGAGTGGGCACGAGCAGTACTTC	CASSLQGASGHEQYF
TRBV28	.	TRBJ2-5	TRBD1	TGTGCCAGCAGGTCCGGGACAGGCTACGTGGAGACCCAGTACTTC	CASRSGTGYVETQYF
TRBV7-3	few	TRBJ2-3	TRBD2	TGTGCCAGCAGCCAGAGCGGGAGTGGCACAGATACGCAGTATTTT	CASSQSGSGTDTQYF
TRBV29-1	.	TRBJ2-2	.	TGCAGCGTTGAAGATGCAGGTACGAACACCGGGGAGCTGTTTTTT	CSVEDAGTNTGELFF
TRBV29-1	.	TRBJ2-5	.	TGCAGCGTTGAACTAGTTGGACCGACCCAAGAGACCCAGTACTTC	CSVELVGPTQETQYF
TRBV25-1	.	TRBJ2-1	.	TGTGCCAGCAGTGATCCTCTCACCGGGCCCCCCCACAATGAGCAGTTCTTC	CASSDPLTGPPHNEQFF
TRBV27	.	TRBJ2-7	.	TGTGCCAGCAGTTTATCTGCCTCGGGCGAGCAGTACTTC	CASSLSASGEQYF
TRBV30	.	TRBJ2-2	.	TGTGCCTGGAGTCTGGGGTTGGGCGCCGGGGAGCTGTTTTTT	CAWSLGLGAGELFF
TRBV7-2	.	TRBJ2-5	TRBD1	TGTGCCAGCACCAGGGACAGGGGGTGGGTACAAGAGACCCAGTACTTC	CASTRDRGWVQETQYF
TRBV28	.	TRBJ2-7	.	TGTGCCAGCAGTTTAGTGGGGGATCGATCCTACGAGCAGTACTTC	CASSLVGDRSYEQYF
TRBV5-1	.	TRBJ2-6	.	TGCGCCAGCAGCCTCACCATTGAGGGGTCCGGGGCCAACGTCCTGACTTTC	CASSLTIEGSGANVLTF
TRBV29-1	.	TRBJ2-7	.	TGCAGCGTTGCCGGGACACTGAAGGGAGGCGAGCAGTACTTC	CSVAGTLKGGEQYF
TRBV7-2	.	TRBJ2-1	TRBD1	TGTGCCAGCAGCTTACGTCCCGGGACAGGGGTAGGTGAGCAGTTCTTC	CASSLRPGTGVGEQFF
TRBV11-2	.	TRBJ1-2	.	TGTGCCAGCAGCTTACCAATAGGCGCCGCCTATGGCTACACCTTC	CASSLPIGAAYGYTF
TRBV25-1	.	TRBJ1-2	TRBD1	TGTGCCAGCAGTGAATGGAGACAGGGGGCGACTGGCTACACCTTC	CASSEWRQGATGYTF
TRBV28	.	TRBJ2-5	.	TGTGCCAGCAGTTCTATTGGTTCGACAGCTCCCGAGACCCAGTACTTC	CASSSIGSTAPETQYF
TRBV27	.	TRBJ1-2	.	TGTGCCAGCAGTTTGGGGGGGGCCATTGAGTATGGCTACACCTTC	CASSLGGAIEYGYTF
TRBV4-2	.	TRBJ2-1	.	TGTGCCAGCAGCCAAGATATCACAGGTGAGCAGTTCTTC	CASSQDITGEQFF